This entry describes one TCR beta chain. This clone registers as medium-sized (0.01 to 0.1%) within its sample. Its antigen remains undetermined. Base qualities are not recorded, but no much larger clone differs from it by a single base. The immunoSEQ Assay, a bias-controlled multiplex PCR, was used to amplify TCRbeta CDR3 regions from genomic DNA. The source study handled its data this way. Nucleated cell counts per sample were estimated from amplification of reference gene primers within the assay. Sequence reads were collapsed and filtered to measure the absolute abundance of every unique TCRbeta CDR3 rearrangement. Productive Simpson clonality was computed per sample as the square root of Simpson's diversity index over productive rearrangements. Imported from immuneACCESS, the table was reduced by TCRdb to in-frame sequences with V and J called. These copies leave out some clones; in studies compared against another copy, an unresolved V gene accounts for under half, and the cause of the remainder is not known. The D gene and trimming were derived from the DNA, and the V and J assignments and clone size from that table. The sample profile shows tens of thousands of clones; 80% to 90% of them were found once. Clones ranked in the top ten supply 25% of the sample.

This sample is part of a study of blood T cell repertoires in COVID-19 (dated by TCRdb to about 2020). With regard to the full study: Samples from collaborators originated in the United States, Italy and Spain and spanned both the acute and convalescent phases of COVID-19. The material from the prospective study consisted of cDNA or gDNA derived from T cells, B-cell-depleted T cells, or PBMCs. Where available, HLA class I and class II types were obtained from metadata supplied by the sample provider rather than from assay-based typing. Sample metadata almost always included a de-identified subject ID, COVID-19 status, age in years and sex. Subjects who had been exposed to COVID-19, were actively infected with it, or had recovered from it provided the deeply sampled blood TCRbeta repertoires that made up the dataset. The repertoires were made available in a free public database intended to serve as a resource for research on the immune response to SARS-CoV-2. The samples were drawn from two sources: the first 160 participants of the ongoing ImmuneRACE study, and over 1,000 subjects contributed by 6 global collaborators.

The collaborating institutions used their own protocols to collect whole blood in K2EDTA tubes. For TCRbeta analysis, collaborators shipped samples in one of three forms: frozen whole blood, isolated PBMCs, or DNA extracted from either of those sample types. What the work shows at the level of the full study, not this receptor alone: The amount of clinical and demographic metadata varied by source and participant and was provided uncurated.

The TCR was taken from a man aged 60-69 years with acute or convalescent COVID-19. The sequenced material came from peripheral blood.

In nucleotides, the sequence is TGTGCCAGCAGTGAACACGGGAGCACAGATACGCAGTATTTT. The translation is CASSEHGSTDTQYF. The rearrangement joined TRBV25-1 to TRBJ2-3, with no confident D gene call. From the cysteine up to the phenylalanine, the CDR3 has a length of 14 residues. Just CDR3 DNA is preserved here, 42 bases in frame from base 1. A distance of 6 bases separates the germline ends of V and J, which lose 2 bases and 0 bases respectively. Reading the germline V gene gives CDR1 MGHDK and CDR2 SYGVNS.